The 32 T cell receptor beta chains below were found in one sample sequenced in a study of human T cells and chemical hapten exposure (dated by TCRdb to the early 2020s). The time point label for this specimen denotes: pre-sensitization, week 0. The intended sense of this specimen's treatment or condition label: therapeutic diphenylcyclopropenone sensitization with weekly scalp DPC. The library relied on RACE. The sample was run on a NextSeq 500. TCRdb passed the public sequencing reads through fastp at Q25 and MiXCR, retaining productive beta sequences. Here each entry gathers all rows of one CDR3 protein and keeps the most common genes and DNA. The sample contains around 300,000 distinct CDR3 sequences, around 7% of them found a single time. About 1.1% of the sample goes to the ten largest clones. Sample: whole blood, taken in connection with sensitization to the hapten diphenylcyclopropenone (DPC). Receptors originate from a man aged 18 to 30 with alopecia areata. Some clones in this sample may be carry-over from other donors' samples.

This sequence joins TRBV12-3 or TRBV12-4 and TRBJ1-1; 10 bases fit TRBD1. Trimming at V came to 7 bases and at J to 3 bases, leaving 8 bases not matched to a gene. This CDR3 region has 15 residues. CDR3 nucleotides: TGTGCCAGCATCCCGGGACAGGGGTGGGACACTGAAGCTTTCTTT. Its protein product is CASIPGQGWDTEAFF.

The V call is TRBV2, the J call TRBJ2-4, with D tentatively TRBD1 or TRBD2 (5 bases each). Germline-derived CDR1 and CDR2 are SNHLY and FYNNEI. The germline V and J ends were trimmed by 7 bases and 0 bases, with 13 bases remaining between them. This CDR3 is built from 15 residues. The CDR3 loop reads CASISGTLAKNIQYF. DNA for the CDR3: TGTGCCAGCATTTCAGGGACGCTAGCCAAAAACATTCAGTACTTC.

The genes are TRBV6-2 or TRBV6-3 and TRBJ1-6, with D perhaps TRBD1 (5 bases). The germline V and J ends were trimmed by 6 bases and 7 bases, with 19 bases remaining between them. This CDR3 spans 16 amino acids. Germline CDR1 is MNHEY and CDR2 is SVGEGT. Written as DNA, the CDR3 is TGTGCCAGCAGCCCCAGGGAATTTACTCGGAATTCACCCCTCCACTTT. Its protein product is CASSPREFTRNSPLHF.

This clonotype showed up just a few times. Written as DNA, the CDR3 is TGTGCCAGCAGCAGTACTGACAGGGGGATGAACACTGAAGCTTTCTTT. The encoded protein is CASSSTDRGMNTEAFF. The chain uses TRBV13 and TRBJ1-1; 9 bases agree with TRBD1. V trimming: 5 bases; J trimming: 0 bases; junction bases outside the gene matches: 7. The CDR3 totals 16 residues. Germline CDR1 and CDR2: PRHDT and FYEKMQ (reference sequence).

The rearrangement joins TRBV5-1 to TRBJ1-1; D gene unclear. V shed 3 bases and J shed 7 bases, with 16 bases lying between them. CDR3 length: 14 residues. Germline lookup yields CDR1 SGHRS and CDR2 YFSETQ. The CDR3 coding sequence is TGCGCCAGCAGCTACGGGTCAGGAGGCGGTGAAGCTTTCTTT. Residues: CASSYGSGGGEAFF.

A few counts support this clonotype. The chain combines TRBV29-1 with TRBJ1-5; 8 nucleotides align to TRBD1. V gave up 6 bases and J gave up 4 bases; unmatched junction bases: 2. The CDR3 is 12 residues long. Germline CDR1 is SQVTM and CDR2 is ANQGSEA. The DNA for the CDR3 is TGCAGCGTGGGGGACAGGAATCAGCCCCAGCATTTT. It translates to CSVGDRNQPQHF.

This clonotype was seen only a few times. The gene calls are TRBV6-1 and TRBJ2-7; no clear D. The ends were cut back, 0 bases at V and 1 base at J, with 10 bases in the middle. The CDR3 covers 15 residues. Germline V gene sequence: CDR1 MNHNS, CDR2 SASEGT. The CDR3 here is CASSEALSVSYEQYF. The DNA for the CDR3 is TGTGCCAGCAGTGAAGCGCTGTCAGTGTCCTACGAGCAGTACTTC.

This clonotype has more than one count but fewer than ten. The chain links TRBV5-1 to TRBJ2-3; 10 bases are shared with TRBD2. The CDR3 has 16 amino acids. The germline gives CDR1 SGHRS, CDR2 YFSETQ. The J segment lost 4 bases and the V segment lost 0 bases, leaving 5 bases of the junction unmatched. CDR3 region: CASSLGLAGEPDTQYF. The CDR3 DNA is TGCGCCAGCAGCTTGGGCCTAGCGGGGGAGCCAGATACGCAGTATTTT.

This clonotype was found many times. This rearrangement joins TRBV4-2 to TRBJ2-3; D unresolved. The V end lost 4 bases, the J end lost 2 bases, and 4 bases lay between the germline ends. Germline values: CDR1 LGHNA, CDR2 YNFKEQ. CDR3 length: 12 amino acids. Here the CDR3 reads CASSPHTDTQYF. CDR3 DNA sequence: TGTGCCAGCAGCCCCCACACAGATACGCAGTATTTT.

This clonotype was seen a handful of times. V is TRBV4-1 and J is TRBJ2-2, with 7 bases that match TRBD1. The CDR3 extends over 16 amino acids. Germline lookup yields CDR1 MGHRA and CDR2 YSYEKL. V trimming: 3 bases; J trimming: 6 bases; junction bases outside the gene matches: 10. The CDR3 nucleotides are TGCGCCAGCAGCCATGCTGCAGGGGGTTGGGCCGGGGAGCTGTTTTTT. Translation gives CASSHAAGGWAGELFF.

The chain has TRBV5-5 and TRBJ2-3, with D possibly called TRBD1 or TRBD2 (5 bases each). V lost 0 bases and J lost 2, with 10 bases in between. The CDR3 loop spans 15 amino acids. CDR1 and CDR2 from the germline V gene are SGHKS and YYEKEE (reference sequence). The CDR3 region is CASSLERGLTDTQYF. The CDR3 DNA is TGTGCCAGCAGCTTGGAGAGGGGCCTCACAGATACGCAGTATTTT.

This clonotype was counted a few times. The CDR3: CASSLESDSPLHF. For the CDR3, the DNA is TGCGCCAGCAGCTTGGAGTCGGATTCACCCCTCCACTTT. J is TRBJ1-6 and V is TRBV5-1, with D uncertain. Germline CDR1 is SGHRS and CDR2 is YFSETQ. The V end lost 0 bases, the J end lost 8 bases, and 6 bases lay between the germline ends. The CDR3 length is 13 residues.

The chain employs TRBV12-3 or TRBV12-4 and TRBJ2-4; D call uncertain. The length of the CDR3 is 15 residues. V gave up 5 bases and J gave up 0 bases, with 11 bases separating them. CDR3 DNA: TGTGCCAGCAGTGCCAGGTCCGTAGCCAAAAACATTCAGTACTTC. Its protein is CASSARSVAKNIQYF.

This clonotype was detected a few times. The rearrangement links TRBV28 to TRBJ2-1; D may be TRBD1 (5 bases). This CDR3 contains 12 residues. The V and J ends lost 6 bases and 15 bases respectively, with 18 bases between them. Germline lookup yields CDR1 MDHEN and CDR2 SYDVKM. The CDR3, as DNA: TGTGCCAGCAGCCATAGACAGTCTATCCGGTTCTTC. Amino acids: CASSHRQSIRFF.

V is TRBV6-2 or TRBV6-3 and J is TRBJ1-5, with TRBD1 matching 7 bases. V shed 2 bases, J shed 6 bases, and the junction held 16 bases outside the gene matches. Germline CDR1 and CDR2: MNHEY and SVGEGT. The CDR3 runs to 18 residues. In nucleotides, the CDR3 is TGTGCCAGCAGTTACAAAGCACCGGGACAGATGACCGGTCAGCCCCAGCATTTT. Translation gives CASSYKAPGQMTGQPQHF.

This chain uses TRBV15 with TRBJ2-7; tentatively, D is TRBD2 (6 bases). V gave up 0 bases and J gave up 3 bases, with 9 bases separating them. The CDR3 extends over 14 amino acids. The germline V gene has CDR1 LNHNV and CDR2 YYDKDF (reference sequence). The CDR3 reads CATSRDLGGYEQYV. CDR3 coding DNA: TGTGCCACCAGCAGAGATCTGGGGGGCTACGAGCAGTACGTC.

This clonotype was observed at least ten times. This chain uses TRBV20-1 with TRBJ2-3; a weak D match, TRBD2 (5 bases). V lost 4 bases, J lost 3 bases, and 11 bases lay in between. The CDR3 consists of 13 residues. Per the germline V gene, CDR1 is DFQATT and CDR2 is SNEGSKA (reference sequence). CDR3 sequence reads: CSAIGEYTDTQYF. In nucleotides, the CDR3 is TGCAGTGCTATCGGGGAATATACAGATACGCAGTATTTT.

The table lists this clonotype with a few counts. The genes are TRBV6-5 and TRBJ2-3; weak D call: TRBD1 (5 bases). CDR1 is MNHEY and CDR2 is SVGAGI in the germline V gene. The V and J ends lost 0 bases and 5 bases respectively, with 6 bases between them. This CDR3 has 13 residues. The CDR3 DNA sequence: TGTGCCAGCAGTTACTCCAGGGAAGATACGCAGTATTTT. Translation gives CASSYSREDTQYF.

This CDR3 reads CSARTDRDTEAFF. The CDR3 bases are TGCAGTGCTAGGACAGATCGGGACACTGAAGCTTTCTTT. The rearrangement uses TRBV20-1 and TRBJ1-1, with TRBD1 as a possible D gene (5 bases). This CDR3 contains 13 residues. Per germline, CDR1 DFQATT and CDR2 SNEGSKA (reference sequence). V was cut by 3 bases and J by 3 bases, with 11 bases left in between.

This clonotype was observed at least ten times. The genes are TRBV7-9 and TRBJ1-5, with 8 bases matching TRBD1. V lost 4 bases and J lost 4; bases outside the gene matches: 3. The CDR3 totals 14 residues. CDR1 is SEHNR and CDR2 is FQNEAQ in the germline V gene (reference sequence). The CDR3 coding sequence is TGTGCCAGCAGCTGGACAGGGAATAATCAGCCCCAGCATTTT. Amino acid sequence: CASSWTGNNQPQHF.

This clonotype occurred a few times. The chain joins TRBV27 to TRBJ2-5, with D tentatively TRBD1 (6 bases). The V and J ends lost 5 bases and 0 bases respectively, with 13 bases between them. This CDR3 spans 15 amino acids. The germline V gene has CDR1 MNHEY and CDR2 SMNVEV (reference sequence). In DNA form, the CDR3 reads TGTGCCAGCAGTGGACAGTTATCGTACCAAGAGACCCAGTACTTC. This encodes CASSGQLSYQETQYF.

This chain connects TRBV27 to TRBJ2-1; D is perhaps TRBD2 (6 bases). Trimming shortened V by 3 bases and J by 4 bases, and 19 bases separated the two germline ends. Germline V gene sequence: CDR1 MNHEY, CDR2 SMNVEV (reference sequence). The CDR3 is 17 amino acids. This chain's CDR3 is CASSLRGHSRQYNEQFF. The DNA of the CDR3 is TGTGCCAGCAGTTTGCGGGGCCACTCCCGCCAATACAATGAGCAGTTCTTC.

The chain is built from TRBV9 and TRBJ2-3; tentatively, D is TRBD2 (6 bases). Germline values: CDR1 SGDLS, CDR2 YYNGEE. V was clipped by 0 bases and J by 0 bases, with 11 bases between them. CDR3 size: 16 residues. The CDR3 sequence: CASSVEIGGSTDTQYF. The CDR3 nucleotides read TGTGCCAGCAGCGTAGAAATCGGGGGAAGCACAGATACGCAGTATTTT.

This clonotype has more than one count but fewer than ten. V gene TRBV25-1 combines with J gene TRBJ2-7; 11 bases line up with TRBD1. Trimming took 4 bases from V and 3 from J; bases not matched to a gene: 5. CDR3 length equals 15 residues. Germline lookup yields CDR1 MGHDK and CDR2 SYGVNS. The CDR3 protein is CASSGWTGGGYEQYF. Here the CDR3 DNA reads TGTGCCAGCAGTGGGTGGACAGGGGGCGGCTACGAGCAGTACTTC.

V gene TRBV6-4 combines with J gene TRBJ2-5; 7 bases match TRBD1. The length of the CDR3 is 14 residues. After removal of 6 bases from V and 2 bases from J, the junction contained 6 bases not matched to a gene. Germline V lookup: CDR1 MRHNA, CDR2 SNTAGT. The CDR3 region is CASRRRDRQETQYF. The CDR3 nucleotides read TGTGCCAGCAGACGCCGGGACAGACAAGAGACCCAGTACTTC.

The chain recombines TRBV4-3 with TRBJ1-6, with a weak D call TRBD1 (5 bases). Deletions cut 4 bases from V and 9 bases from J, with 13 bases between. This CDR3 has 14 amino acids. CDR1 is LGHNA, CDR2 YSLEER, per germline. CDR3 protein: CASSPHTGSSPLHF. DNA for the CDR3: TGCGCCAGCAGCCCCCACACAGGTTCTTCACCCCTCCACTTT.

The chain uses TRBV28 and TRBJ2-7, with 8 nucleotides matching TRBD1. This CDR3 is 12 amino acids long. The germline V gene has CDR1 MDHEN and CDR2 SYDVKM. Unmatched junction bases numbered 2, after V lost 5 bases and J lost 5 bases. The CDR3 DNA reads TGTGCCAGCAGTCCGGACAGGGACGAGCAGTACTTC. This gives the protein CASSPDRDEQYF.

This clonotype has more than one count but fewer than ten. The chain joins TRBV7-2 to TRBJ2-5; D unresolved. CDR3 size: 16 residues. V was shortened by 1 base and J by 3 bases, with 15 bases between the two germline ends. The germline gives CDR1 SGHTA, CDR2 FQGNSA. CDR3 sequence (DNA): TGTGCCAGCAGCTTAGTATATTCAGACGGAGAAGAGACCCAGTACTTC. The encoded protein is CASSLVYSDGEETQYF.

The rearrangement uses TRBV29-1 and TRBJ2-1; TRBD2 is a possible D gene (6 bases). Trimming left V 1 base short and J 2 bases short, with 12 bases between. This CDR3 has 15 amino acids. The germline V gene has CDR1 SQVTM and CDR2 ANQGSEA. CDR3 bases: TGCAGCGTTGAAGCGCGGAGGGGTGCCTACAATGAGCAGTTCTTC. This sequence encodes CSVEARRGAYNEQFF.

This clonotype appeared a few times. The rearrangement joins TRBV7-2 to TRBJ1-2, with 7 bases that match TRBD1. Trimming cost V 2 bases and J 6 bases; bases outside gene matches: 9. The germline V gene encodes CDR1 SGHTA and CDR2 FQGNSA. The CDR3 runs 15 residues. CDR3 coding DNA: TGTGCCAGCAGCTTAATGGTCAGGGGGATCGATGGCTACACCTTC. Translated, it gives CASSLMVRGIDGYTF. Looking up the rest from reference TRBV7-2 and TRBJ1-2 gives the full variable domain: GAGVSQSPSNKVTEKGKDVELRCDPISGHTALYWYRQSLGQGLEFLIYFQGNSAPDKSGLPSDRFSAERTGGSVSTLTIQRTQQEDSAVYLCASSLMVRGIDGYTFGSGTRLTVV.

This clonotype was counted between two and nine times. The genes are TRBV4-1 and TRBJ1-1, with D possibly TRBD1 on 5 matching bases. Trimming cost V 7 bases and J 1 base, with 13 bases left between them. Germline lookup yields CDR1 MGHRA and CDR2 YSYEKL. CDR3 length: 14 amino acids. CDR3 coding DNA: TGCGCCAGCAATTGGGCAGGGACGAACACTGAAGCTTTCTTT. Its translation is CASNWAGTNTEAFF.

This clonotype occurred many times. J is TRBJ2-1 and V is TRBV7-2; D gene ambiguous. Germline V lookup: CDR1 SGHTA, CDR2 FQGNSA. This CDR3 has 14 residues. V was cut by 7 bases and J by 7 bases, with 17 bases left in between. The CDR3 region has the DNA TGTGCCAGCAAGCTTAGTATTGGAGTTAATGAGCAGTTCTTC. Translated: CASKLSIGVNEQFF.